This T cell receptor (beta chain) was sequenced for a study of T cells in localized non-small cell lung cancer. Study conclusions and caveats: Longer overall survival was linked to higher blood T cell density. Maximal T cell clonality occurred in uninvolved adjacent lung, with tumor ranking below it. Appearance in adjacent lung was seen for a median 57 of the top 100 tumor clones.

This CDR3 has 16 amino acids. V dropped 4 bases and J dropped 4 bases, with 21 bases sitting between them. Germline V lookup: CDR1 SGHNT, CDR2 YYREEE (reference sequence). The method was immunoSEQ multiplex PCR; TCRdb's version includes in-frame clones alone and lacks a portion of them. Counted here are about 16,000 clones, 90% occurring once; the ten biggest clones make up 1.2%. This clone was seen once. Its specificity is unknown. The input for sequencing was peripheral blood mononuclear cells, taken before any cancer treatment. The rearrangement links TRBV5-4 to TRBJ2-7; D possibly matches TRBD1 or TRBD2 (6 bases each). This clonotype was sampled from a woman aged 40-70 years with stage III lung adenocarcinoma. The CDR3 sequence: CASSVDPGRGGYEQYF. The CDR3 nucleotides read TGTGCCAGCAGCGTGGATCCGGGGAGAGGGGGGTACGAGCAGTACTTC.